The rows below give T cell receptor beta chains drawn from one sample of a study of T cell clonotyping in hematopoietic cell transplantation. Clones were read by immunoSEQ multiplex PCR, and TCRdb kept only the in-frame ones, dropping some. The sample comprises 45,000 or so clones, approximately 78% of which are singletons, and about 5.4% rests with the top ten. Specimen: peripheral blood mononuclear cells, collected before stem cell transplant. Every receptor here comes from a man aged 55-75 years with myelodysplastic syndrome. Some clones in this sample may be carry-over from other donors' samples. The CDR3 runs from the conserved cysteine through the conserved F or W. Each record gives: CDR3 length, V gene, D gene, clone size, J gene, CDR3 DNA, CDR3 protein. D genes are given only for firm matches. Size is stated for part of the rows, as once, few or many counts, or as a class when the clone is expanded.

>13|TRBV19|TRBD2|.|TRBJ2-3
TGTGCCAGCTCGGGACTAGCGGCAGATACGCAGTATTTT
CASSGLAADTQYF
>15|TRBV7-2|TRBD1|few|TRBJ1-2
TGTGCCAGCAGCGCCACAGGGGGCTTCCTCTATGGCTACACCTTC
CASSATGGFLYGYTF
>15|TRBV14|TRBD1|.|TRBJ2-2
TGTGCCAGCAGCCAGGGACAGGGCTGGACCGGGGAGCTGTTTTTT
CASSQGQGWTGELFF
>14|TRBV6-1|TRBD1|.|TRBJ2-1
TGTGCCAGCAAATTCGTCAGGGGGCAAGGTGAGCAGTTCTTC
CASKFVRGQGEQFF
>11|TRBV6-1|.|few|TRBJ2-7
TGTGCCAGCATGGTGGGGTTCGAGCAGTACTTC
CASMVGFEQYF
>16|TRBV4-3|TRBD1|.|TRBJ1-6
TGCGCCAGCAGCCAAGAACCAGGGGGCTATAATTCACCCCTCCACTTT
CASSQEPGGYNSPLHF
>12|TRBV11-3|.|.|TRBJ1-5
TGTGCCAGCAGCTTAGAAGCAGGCCCCAGACATTTT
CASSLEAGPRHF
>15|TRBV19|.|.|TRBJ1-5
TGTGCCAGTAGTGCCCGGGGACCGCTAAATCAGCCCCAGCATTTT
CASSARGPLNQPQHF
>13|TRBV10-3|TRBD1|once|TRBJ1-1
TGTGCCACCAGACAGGGGGCGGACACTGAAGCTTTCTTT
CATRQGADTEAFF
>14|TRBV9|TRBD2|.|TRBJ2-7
TGTGCCAGCAGCCCCTGGACTAGCGGCTACGAGCAGTACTTC
CASSPWTSGYEQYF
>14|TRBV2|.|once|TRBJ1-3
TGTGCCAGCAGTCTAGGCGGGATTGGAAACACCATATATTTT
CASSLGGIGNTIYF
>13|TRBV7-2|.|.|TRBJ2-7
TGTGCCAGCAGCTTAGGGGACGGCTACGAGCAGTACTTC
CASSLGDGYEQYF
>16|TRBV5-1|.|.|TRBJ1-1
TGCGCCAGCACCATTTCGAACCAGGGCCCGGGAGCTGAAGCTTTCTTT
CASTISNQGPGAEAFF
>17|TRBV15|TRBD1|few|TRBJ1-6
TGTGCCACCAGCGGAGAACCGGGACAGGGGTTAGACTCACCCCTCCACTTT
CATSGEPGQGLDSPLHF
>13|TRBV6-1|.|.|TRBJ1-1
TGTGCCAGCAGTGAAGCGGGCAGGGCTGAAGCTTTCTTT
CASSEAGRAEAFF
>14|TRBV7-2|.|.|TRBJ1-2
TGTGCCAGCAGCCCTGCGGGGGGCAGGTATGGCTACACCTTC
CASSPAGGRYGYTF
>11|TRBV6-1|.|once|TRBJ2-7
TGTGCCAGCAGAAACCGGTACGAGCAGTACTTC
CASRNRYEQYF
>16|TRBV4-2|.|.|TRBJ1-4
TGTGCCAGCAGCCAAGATGGGGCGGTTTCTAATGAAAAACTGTTTTTT
CASSQDGAVSNEKLFF
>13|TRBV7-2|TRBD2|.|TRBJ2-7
TGTGCCAGCACCTTCGGGGGGGCCGTTGAGCAGTACTTC
CASTFGGAVEQYF
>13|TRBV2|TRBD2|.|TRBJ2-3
TGTGCCAGCAAGACTAGCGGCTCGGATACGCAGTATTTT
CASKTSGSDTQYF
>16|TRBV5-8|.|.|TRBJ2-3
TGTGCCAGCAGCTATTCGGGGTACTCAGGCACAGATACGCAGTATTTT
CASSYSGYSGTDTQYF
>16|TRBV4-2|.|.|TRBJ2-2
TGTGCCAGCAGCCAGCCAGGGGTCCGGGACACCGGGGAGCTGTTTTTT
CASSQPGVRDTGELFF
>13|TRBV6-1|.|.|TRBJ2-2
TGTGCCAGCAGTGTACTTTCGACGGGGGAGCTGTTTTTT
CASSVLSTGELFF
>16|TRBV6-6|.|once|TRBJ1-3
TGTGCCAGCAGTCCTCTAGTAGGAAGAACTGGAAACACCATATATTTT
CASSPLVGRTGNTIYF
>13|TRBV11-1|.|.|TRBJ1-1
TGTGCCAGCAGCTTGGGGGATAGGACTGAAGCTTTCTTT
CASSLGDRTEAFF
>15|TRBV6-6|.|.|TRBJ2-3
TGTGCCAGCAGTTACAACGGACAGCTCACAGATACGCAGTATTTT
CASSYNGQLTDTQYF
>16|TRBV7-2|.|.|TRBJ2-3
TGTGCCAGCAGCTTAGCGGAAGGGACTGGAAGAAATACGCAGTATTTT
CASSLAEGTGRNTQYF